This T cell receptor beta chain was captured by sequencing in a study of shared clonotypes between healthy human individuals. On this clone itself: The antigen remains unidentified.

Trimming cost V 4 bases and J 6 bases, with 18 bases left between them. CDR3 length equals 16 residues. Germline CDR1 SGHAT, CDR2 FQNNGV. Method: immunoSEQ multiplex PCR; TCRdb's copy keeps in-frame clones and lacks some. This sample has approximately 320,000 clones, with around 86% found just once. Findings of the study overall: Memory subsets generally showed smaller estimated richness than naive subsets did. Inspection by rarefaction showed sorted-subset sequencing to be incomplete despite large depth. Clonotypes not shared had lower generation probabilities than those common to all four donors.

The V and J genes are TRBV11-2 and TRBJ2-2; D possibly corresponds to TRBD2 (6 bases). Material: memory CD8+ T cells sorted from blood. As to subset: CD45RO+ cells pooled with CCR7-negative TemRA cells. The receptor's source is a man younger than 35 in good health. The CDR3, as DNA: TGTGCCAGCAGCTCGCAACGGGGGAGTACCGCCGGGGAGCTGTTTTTT. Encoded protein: CASSSQRGSTAGELFF.